These 9 T cell receptor beta chains were all obtained from the same sample, sequenced in a study of blood T cell repertoires in COVID-19. Method: immunoSEQ multiplex PCR; TCRdb's copy keeps in-frame clones and lacks some. The sample includes a few hundred thousand clones, 80% to 90% seen only once; the top ten take 8% to 10%. Sequences were obtained from PBMCs or T cells enriched from blood (not recorded which). The receptor set was obtained from a man aged 40-49 years who had recovered from COVID-19.

The gene calls are TRBV25-1 and TRBJ1-1; D possibly corresponds to TRBD1 (5 bases). The germline V and J ends were trimmed by 2 bases and 1 base, with 8 bases remaining between them. Per germline, CDR1 MGHDK and CDR2 SYGVNS. The CDR3 is made up of 14 amino acids. As DNA, the CDR3 is TGTGCCAGCAGTGAACTAGGGGAGAACACTGAAGCTTTCTTT. Residues: CASSELGENTEAFF. The full variable domain, with the rest looked up from reference TRBV25-1 and TRBJ1-1, is EADIYQTPRYLVIGTGKKITLECSQTMGHDKMYWYQQDPGMELHLIHYSYGVNSTEKGDLSSESTVSRIRTEHFPLTLESARPSHTSQYLCASSELGENTEAFFGQGTRLTVV.

This clone was recorded only once. The chain recombines TRBV18 with TRBJ1-5; perhaps TRBD1 as D (5 bases). The ends were cut back, 6 bases at V and 7 bases at J, with 16 bases in the middle. CDR1 is KGHSH, CDR2 LQKENI, per germline. The CDR3 totals 14 residues. CDR3 amino acids: CASSDNSGRQPQHF. As DNA, the CDR3 is TGTGCCAGCTCCGATAATTCAGGGAGGCAGCCCCAGCATTTT.

The genes are TRBV4-1 and TRBJ2-5, with TRBD2 matching 11 bases. V lost 0 bases, J lost 1 base, and 4 bases stayed unmatched. This CDR3 is built from 17 residues. The germline CDR1 and CDR2 sequences are MGHRA and YSYEKL. The DNA of the CDR3 is TGCGCCAGCAGCCAAGATGGGACTAGCGGATCCCAAGAGACCCAGTACTTC. Translated, it gives CASSQDGTSGSQETQYF.

The CDR3 region has the DNA TGTGCCAGCAGTCCCCACGGGGGGTATAGCAATCAGCCCCAGCATTTT. Its protein product is CASSPHGGYSNQPQHF. The chain links TRBV27 to TRBJ1-5, with D possibly being TRBD1 (5 bases). CDR1 and CDR2 (germline): MNHEY, SMNVEV (reference sequence). V was shortened by 5 bases and J by 0 bases, with 14 bases between the two germline ends. The CDR3 extends over 16 amino acids.

The genes are TRBV29-1 and TRBJ2-5, with 7 bases lining up with TRBD1. The germline V gene has CDR1 SQVTM and CDR2 ANQGSEA. The ends lost 4 bases at V and 3 bases at J; junction bases unmatched: 5. CDR3 length: 13 amino acids. The CDR3 sequence: CSVADRAKETQYF. The CDR3 DNA sequence: TGCAGCGTTGCAGACAGGGCGAAAGAGACCCAGTACTTC.

This sequence joins TRBV12-3 or TRBV12-4 and TRBJ2-1, with D tentatively TRBD2 (5 bases). Trimming took 3 bases from V and 3 from J, leaving 6 bases between them. CDR3 size: 13 residues. The CDR3 sequence: CASSFRGYNEQFF. CDR3 in DNA: TGTGCCAGCAGTTTCCGGGGCTACAATGAGCAGTTCTTC.

V usage is TRBV7-2 and J usage is TRBJ2-2; 8 positions agree with TRBD2. CDR1 and CDR2 from the germline V gene are SGHTA and FQGNSA. V dropped 6 bases and J dropped 3; count of bases not matched to a gene: 9. The CDR3 is made up of 16 amino acids. The CDR3 reads CASSRRGGAYTGELFF. The CDR3 DNA reads as TGTGCCAGCAGTCGCCGGGGGGGCGCATACACCGGGGAGCTGTTTTTT. Full variable domain (remainder filled in from reference TRBV7-2 and TRBJ2-2): GAGVSQSPSNKVTEKGKDVELRCDPISGHTALYWYRQSLGQGLEFLIYFQGNSAPDKSGLPSDRFSAERTGGSVSTLTIQRTQQEDSAVYLCASSRRGGAYTGELFFGEGSRLTVL.

The table lists this clone with a few counts. The genes are TRBV2 and TRBJ2-7, with TRBD2 matching over 13 bases. V lost 4 bases, J lost 6 bases, and 6 bases stayed unmatched. Germline V gives CDR1 SNHLY, CDR2 FYNNEI. The CDR3 runs 15 residues. The CDR3 spells CASSGRLAGGGEQYF. CDR3 nucleotide sequence: TGTGCCAGCAGTGGCCGACTAGCGGGGGGTGGCGAGCAGTACTTC.

The chain joins TRBV19 to TRBJ1-2; D is unresolved. The CDR3 covers 13 residues. V was trimmed by 3 bases and J by 9 bases, leaving 14 bases between them. Germline-derived CDR1 and CDR2 are LNHDA and SQIVND (reference sequence). The CDR3 loop is CASSMTQRSSYTF. CDR3 nucleotides: TGTGCCAGTAGTATGACGCAGCGGTCTAGCTACACCTTC.